A selection of T cell receptor beta chains follows, all from one sample in a study of T cell repertoires in cytomegalovirus infection. Each CDR3 protein gets one entry after TCRdb re-called the reads with MiXCR. Of 150,000 to 200,000 distinct CDR3 sequences in the sample, roughly a fifth were seen once. Sequencing input: PBMCs. The receptors here all came from a human donor in good health (CMV status not recorded). Some clones in this sample may be carry-over from other donors' samples. CDR3s include the opening cysteine and the closing phenylalanine or tryptophan. A D gene is named only where the DNA matches it firmly. Where a row states a size, it is once, few, many or the class of an expanded clone; other rows omit it.

d_gene: TRBD1
abundance: few
v_gene: TRBV29-1
j_gene: TRBJ1-2
CDR3aa: CSVDDRVRNYGYTF
CDR3nt: TGCAGCGTTGACGACAGGGTTAGGAACTATGGCTACACCTTC

d_gene: TRBD1
abundance: NA
v_gene: TRBV12-5
j_gene: TRBJ1-1
CDR3aa: CASGLANRGNTEAFF
CDR3nt: TGTGCTAGTGGTTTGGCCAACAGGGGAAACACTGAAGCTTTCTTT

d_gene: NA
abundance: NA
v_gene: TRBV6-6
j_gene: TRBJ1-6
CDR3aa: CATAEKHSPLHF
CDR3nt: TGTGCCACCGCGGAGAAGCATTCACCCCTCCACTTT

d_gene: NA
abundance: many
v_gene: TRBV7-3
j_gene: TRBJ2-3
CDR3aa: CASSLTPGQGTDTQYF
CDR3nt: TGTGCCAGCAGCTTAACGCCGGGTCAGGGGACAGATACGCAGTATTTT

d_gene: TRBD2
abundance: NA
v_gene: TRBV10-3
j_gene: TRBJ2-3
CDR3aa: CAIGSRGAGLAGNTDTQYF
CDR3nt: TGTGCCATCGGTTCCAGAGGCGCGGGACTAGCGGGGAACACAGATACGCAGTATTTT

d_gene: TRBD1
abundance: few
v_gene: TRBV12-3/TRBV12-4
j_gene: TRBJ2-2
CDR3aa: CASTVDRAHTGELFF
CDR3nt: TGTGCCAGCACCGTTGACAGGGCCCACACCGGGGAGCTGTTTTTT

d_gene: NA
abundance: few
v_gene: TRBV12-3/TRBV12-4
j_gene: TRBJ2-7
CDR3aa: CASRLDGAYEQYF
CDR3nt: TGTGCCAGCAGACTTGACGGGGCCTACGAGCAGTACTTC

d_gene: NA
abundance: NA
v_gene: TRBV7-9
j_gene: TRBJ2-1
CDR3aa: CASSLDLVEQFF
CDR3nt: TGTGCCAGCAGCTTAGATTTGGTTGAGCAGTTCTTC

d_gene: NA
abundance: many
v_gene: TRBV27
j_gene: TRBJ1-1
CDR3aa: CASSFRAGTTEAFF
CDR3nt: TGTGCCAGCAGTTTCAGGGCAGGGACCACTGAAGCTTTCTTT

d_gene: TRBD2
abundance: few
v_gene: TRBV5-4
j_gene: TRBJ2-1
CDR3aa: CASHLPGLANTSGSNEQFF
CDR3nt: TGTGCCAGCCACCTTCCGGGACTAGCGAACACGAGTGGGTCAAATGAGCAGTTCTTC